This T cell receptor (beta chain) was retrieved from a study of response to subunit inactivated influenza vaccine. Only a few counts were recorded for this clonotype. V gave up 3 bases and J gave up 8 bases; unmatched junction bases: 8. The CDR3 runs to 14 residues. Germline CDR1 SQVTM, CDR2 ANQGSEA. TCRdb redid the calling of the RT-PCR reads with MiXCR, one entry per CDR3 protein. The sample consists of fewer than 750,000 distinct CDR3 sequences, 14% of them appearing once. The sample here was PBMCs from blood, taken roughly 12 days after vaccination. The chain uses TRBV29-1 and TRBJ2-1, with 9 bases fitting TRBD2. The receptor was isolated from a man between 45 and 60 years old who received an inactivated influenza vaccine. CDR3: CSVDFGTSSHEQFF. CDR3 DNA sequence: TGCAGCGTTGACTTCGGGACTAGCAGCCATGAGCAGTTCTTC.